This T cell receptor beta chain appears in the sequencing data of a study of T cells after posttransplantation cyclophosphamide (dated by TCRdb to about 2016). Background on the whole study: T cell repertoire reconstitution was tracked by TRB sequencing after myeloablative bone marrow transplantation in which posttransplantation cyclophosphamide was used as GVHD prophylaxis. Samples from 30 to 40 PTCy-treated patients and roughly 17 related bone marrow donors of those patients were subjected to antigen receptor sequencing. Blood from all 35 or so PTCy patients who had 1-year posttransplant specimens underwent TRB sequencing. In 3 patients, TRB sequencing was also performed on up to about 3 more blood samples taken 2 to 5.2 years after transplant, and in a handful of patients, pretransplant blood was also TRB-sequenced. Because TRA and TRB clonality correlated tightly in fewer than ten samples, the subsequent TCR analyses were limited to TRB only. Public TRB sequences were checked against a database of over 3,000 sequences associated with responses to pathogens, tumor antigens, self-antigens and alloantigens.

On the day of marrow donation, related bone marrow donors gave peripheral blood samples. Peripheral blood and bone marrow mononuclear cells were isolated by Ficoll-Hypaque density centrifugation and were cryopreserved. Broad study findings and their caveats: The TRB repertoires of T cells infiltrating skin or the GI tract showed only limited overlap with the TRB repertoires found in blood. Donor-recipient similarity was low at 1-2 months but increased during the first year, and donor CD8+ memory clones often dominated later blood repertoires. Across about 49 patients, TRB clonality was highly associated with recipient CMV seropositivity and CMV reactivation, and PTCy diversity was similar to diversity in CNI/methotrexate controls.

Genomic DNA was the input for TRB sequencing, which was run either with the immunoSEQ assay at survey resolution or with the hsTCRB kit. Per the original workflow: The immunoSEQ software was used for initial read processing, and the LymphoSeq R package was used for repertoire analyses. Clonality was computed as 1 minus normalized Shannon entropy; Gini coefficient was also calculated for each TRB dataset. Phenotypes of unsorted samples were inferred by mapping TRB sequences from sorted subsets of the recipient or donor onto unsorted samples of the same recipient. Here the immuneACCESS table is served through TCRdb, limited to in-frame sequences with V and J called. Missing clones are a known gap in these copies; in checked studies unresolved V genes cover under half, and the rest lacks a known reason. The DNA was the basis for D and trimming; V, J and clone size are from that table. In this sample the table shows approximately 27,000 clones, and no singletons are among them. The ten largest account for approximately 1.5% of the sample.

Taken from cysteine to phenylalanine, the CDR3 has 15 residues. Only the CDR3 part of the read is kept: 45 bases, read in frame from the first base. Looking up the germline V gene yields CDR1 KGHSH and CDR2 LQKENI. Cut back by 8 bases and 7 bases, the V and J ends lie 18 bases apart. This clone occurred many times. Its antigen specificity is not known. No clone much larger than this one lies a single base away; base qualities are absent. The rearranged chain carries TRBV18 and TRBJ1-6; TRBD1 is perhaps the D gene, given 6 matching bases. What was sequenced was PBMCs. This receptor was taken from a man aged 50-59 years in good health, CMV-negative, and a related stem cell transplant donor. The CDR3 region has the sequence CASAGRQVQNSPLHF. The nucleotide sequence is TGTGCCAGCGCAGGGAGACAGGTCCAGAATTCACCCCTCCACTTT. With all but the CDR3 taken from the reference TRBV18 and TRBJ1-6 genes, the full variable domain is: NAGVMQNPRHLVRRRGQEARLRCSPMKGHSHVYWYRQLPEEGLKFMVYLQKENIIDESGMPKERFSAEFPKEGPSILRIQQVVRGDSAAYFCASAGRQVQNSPLHFGNGTRLTVT.